Listed below are T cell receptor beta chains from one sample, sequenced in a study of cytomegalovirus exposure and HLA in healthy donors. Assay: immunoSEQ multiplex PCR; the TCRdb copy retains only in-frame clones and omits some. The data contain some 98,000 clones, around 80% of them singletons. Material for sequencing was PBMCs. The source is a man aged 18-30 years in good health and CMV-seropositive. Each CDR3 is given with its conserved first and last residue. A D gene is named only where the DNA matches it firmly. Clone sizes are given selectively: once, few, many, or a class where the clone is expanded.

J | size | D | V | CDR3 | DNA
TRBJ2-5 | - | - | TRBV10-3 | CATAPEQGNQETQYF | TGTGCCACAGCGCCGGAACAGGGTAACCAAGAGACCCAGTACTTC
TRBJ2-7 | - | - | TRBV28 | CASRPGHRSEQYF | TGTGCCAGCAGACCGGGACACAGGTCCGAGCAGTACTTC
TRBJ1-4 | - | - | TRBV7-9 | CASSLGTAKNEKLFF | TGTGCCAGCAGCTTAGGGACAGCCAAGAATGAAAAACTGTTTTTT
TRBJ1-2 | - | - | TRBV27 | CASSPTGYGYTF | TGTGCCAGCAGTCCTACGGGCTATGGCTACACCTTC
TRBJ1-5 | - | - | TRBV19 | CASSSQAANQPQHF | TGTGCCAGTAGCTCCCAGGCCGCCAATCAGCCCCAGCATTTT
TRBJ1-1 | - | TRBD1 | TRBV19 | CASSILTGIQTTEAFF | TGTGCCAGTAGTATTTTGACAGGGATACAAACCACTGAAGCTTTCTTT
TRBJ1-3 | - | - | TRBV4-1 | CASSQDGGSGNTIYF | TGCGCCAGCAGCCAAGACGGGGGCTCTGGAAACACCATATATTTT
TRBJ1-4 | - | - | TRBV9 | CASSVQGWANEKLFF | TGTGCCAGCAGCGTCCAGGGTTGGGCTAATGAAAAACTGTTTTTT
TRBJ2-2 | - | - | TRBV27 | CASSSINTGELFF | TGTGCCAGCAGTTCTATTAACACCGGGGAGCTGTTTTTT
TRBJ2-7 | few | - | TRBV5-1 | CASSFEGAYEQYF | TGCGCCAGCAGCTTCGAGGGGGCCTACGAGCAGTACTTC
TRBJ1-1 | - | - | TRBV14 | CASSQRGYNTEAFF | TGTGCCAGCAGCCAAAGGGGTTATAACACTGAAGCTTTCTTT
TRBJ2-3 | - | TRBD2 | TRBV18 | CASSPYTSGNTDTQYF | TGTGCCAGCTCGCCGTACACTAGCGGCAACACAGATACGCAGTATTTT
TRBJ1-5 | once | TRBD1 | TRBV19 | CASRSDRGGGQPQHF | TGTGCCAGTAGATCCGACAGGGGAGGCGGCCAGCCCCAGCATTTT
TRBJ1-1 | - | TRBD1 | TRBV6-5 | CASSSDRGANTEAFF | TGTGCCAGCAGTTCCGACAGGGGAGCGAACACTGAAGCTTTCTTT
TRBJ2-7 | - | TRBD2 | TRBV29-1 | CSVDFPSGGDEQYF | TGCAGCGTTGATTTCCCTAGCGGGGGGGACGAGCAGTACTTC
TRBJ2-5 | - | - | TRBV18 | CASSPSDRIGTETQYF | TGTGCCAGCTCACCTTCAGACAGGATTGGAACGGAGACCCAGTACTTC
TRBJ1-1 | once | - | TRBV6-1 | CASSEPTAGINTEAFF | TGTGCCAGCAGTGAGCCGACAGCAGGGATCAACACTGAAGCTTTCTTT
TRBJ2-7 | - | TRBD2 | TRBV5-4 | CASSSTPGLEGYEQYF | TGTGCCAGCAGCTCAACTCCTGGACTAGAGGGCTACGAGCAGTACTTC
TRBJ1-6 | - | - | TRBV5-1 | CASRGGTDRNSPLHF | TGCGCCAGCAGGGGGGGGACGGACCGTAATTCACCCCTCCACTTT
TRBJ2-5 | - | - | TRBV25-1 | CASSEASGFLSETQYF | TGTGCCAGCAGTGAGGCCAGCGGGTTTCTTAGTGAGACCCAGTACTTC
TRBJ2-7 | once | - | TRBV5-1 | CASSLEGSYEQYF | TGCGCCAGCAGCTTAGAGGGATCCTACGAGCAGTACTTC
TRBJ2-2 | - | - | TRBV7-9 | CSSSLVLGELFF | TGTTCCAGCAGCTTAGTTCTGGGGGAGCTGTTTTTT
TRBJ2-2 | - | TRBD1 | TRBV5-1 | CASSFQQGLDTGELFF | TGCGCCAGCAGCTTCCAACAGGGGCTTGACACCGGGGAGCTGTTTTTT
TRBJ2-3 | few | - | TRBV7-9 | CASNPGLSTDTQYF | TGTGCCAGCAATCCTGGCCTGAGCACAGATACGCAGTATTTT
TRBJ1-4 | - | TRBD1 | TRBV11-2 | CASSRTGGGEKLFF | TGTGCCAGCAGTCGGACAGGGGGAGGAGAAAAACTGTTTTTT
TRBJ2-7 | once | - | TRBV6-1 | CASRDISSYEQYF | TGTGCCAGCAGGGACATCAGCTCCTACGAGCAGTACTTC
TRBJ2-3 | - | TRBD1 | TRBV27 | CASSFGTGRTTDTQYF | TGTGCCAGCAGTTTCGGGACAGGGCGGACCACAGATACGCAGTATTTT
TRBJ2-3 | - | - | TRBV27 | CASSFAGITDTQYF | TGTGCCAGCAGTTTTGCGGGAATCACAGATACGCAGTATTTT
TRBJ2-1 | few | TRBD1 | TRBV6-1 | CASSEWPIRDRASYNEQFF | TGTGCCAGCAGTGAATGGCCTATCCGGGACAGGGCTTCCTACAATGAGCAGTTCTTC